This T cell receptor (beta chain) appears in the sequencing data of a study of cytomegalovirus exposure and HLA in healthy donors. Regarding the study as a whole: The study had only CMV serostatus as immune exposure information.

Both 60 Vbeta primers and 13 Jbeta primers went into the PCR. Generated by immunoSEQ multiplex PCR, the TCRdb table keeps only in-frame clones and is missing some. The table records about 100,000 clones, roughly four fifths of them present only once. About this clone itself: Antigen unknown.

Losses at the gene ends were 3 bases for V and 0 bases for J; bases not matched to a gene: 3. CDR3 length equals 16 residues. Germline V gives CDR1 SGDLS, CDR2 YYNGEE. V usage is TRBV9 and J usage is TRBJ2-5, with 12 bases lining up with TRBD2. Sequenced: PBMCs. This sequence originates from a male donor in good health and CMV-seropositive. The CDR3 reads CASSAGLAGNQETQYF. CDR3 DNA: TGTGCCAGCAGCGCCGGACTAGCGGGGAACCAAGAGACCCAGTACTTC.